The rows below give T cell receptor beta chains drawn from one sample of a study of blood T cells in healthy people across ages. TCRdb re-analysed the 5' RACE reads in MiXCR, keeping a single row per CDR3 protein. The sample includes 1.8 million or so distinct CDR3 sequences, 30% to 40% of them seen just once. The sample consisted of blood. All receptors come from a human donor in good health. The CDR3 runs from the conserved cysteine through the conserved F or W. Fields, in order: D gene, V gene, clone size, J gene, CDR3 protein, CDR3 DNA. The D gene is left open where the match is weak. The size of a clone is reported for some rows only, either as once, few or many, or as a class for expanded clones.

d_gene: TRBD2
v_gene: TRBV7-2
abundance: few
j_gene: TRBJ2-5
CDR3aa: CASSLVPLAGYQETQYF
CDR3nt: TGTGCCAGCAGCTTAGTTCCACTAGCGGGGTACCAAGAGACCCAGTACTTC

d_gene: .
v_gene: TRBV25-1
abundance: .
j_gene: TRBJ1-2
CDR3aa: CASSEFSGYYGYTF
CDR3nt: TGTGCCAGCAGTGAATTTTCAGGGTACTATGGCTACACCTTC

d_gene: .
v_gene: TRBV20-1
abundance: .
j_gene: TRBJ2-7
CDR3aa: CSAARDPPAYEQYF
CDR3nt: TGCAGTGCTGCCCGGGACCCTCCTGCTTACGAGCAGTACTTC

d_gene: .
v_gene: TRBV27
abundance: .
j_gene: TRBJ1-1
CDR3aa: CASSPRADEAFF
CDR3nt: TGTGCCAGCAGTCCCCGAGCCGACGAAGCTTTCTTT

d_gene: .
v_gene: TRBV3-1
abundance: few
j_gene: TRBJ1-2
CDR3aa: CASSLQTHGYGYTF
CDR3nt: TGTGCCAGCAGCCTACAGACCCATGGCTATGGCTACACCTTC

d_gene: .
v_gene: TRBV7-8
abundance: .
j_gene: TRBJ1-1
CDR3aa: CASSLQQGTTEAFF
CDR3nt: TGTGCCAGCAGCTTACAACAGGGAACCACTGAAGCTTTCTTT

d_gene: .
v_gene: TRBV10-3
abundance: .
j_gene: TRBJ2-7
CDR3aa: CAISVGGAQTYEQYF
CDR3nt: TGTGCCATCAGTGTAGGAGGGGCGCAAACCTACGAGCAGTACTTC

d_gene: .
v_gene: TRBV5-5
abundance: .
j_gene: TRBJ1-2
CDR3aa: CASSLAASHYGYTF
CDR3nt: TGTGCCAGCAGCTTGGCAGCTAGCCACTATGGCTACACCTTC

d_gene: .
v_gene: TRBV7-2
abundance: .
j_gene: TRBJ1-1
CDR3aa: CASSLAGFGVNTEAFF
CDR3nt: TGTGCCAGCAGCTTAGCCGGGTTCGGAGTCAACACTGAAGCTTTCTTT

d_gene: .
v_gene: TRBV15
abundance: .
j_gene: TRBJ2-7
CDR3aa: CATSPRGGTDEQYF
CDR3nt: TGTGCCACCAGCCCTAGGGGCGGCACGGACGAGCAGTACTTC

d_gene: TRBD1
v_gene: TRBV20-1
abundance: .
j_gene: TRBJ1-2
CDR3aa: CSAPRTGVEDGYTF
CDR3nt: TGCAGTGCTCCTCGGACAGGCGTAGAGGATGGCTACACCTTC

d_gene: TRBD2
v_gene: TRBV4-1
abundance: few
j_gene: TRBJ2-7
CDR3aa: CASSYTLAGGSSYEQYF
CDR3nt: TGCGCCAGCAGCTACACACTAGCGGGGGGCTCCTCCTACGAGCAGTACTTC

d_gene: TRBD1
v_gene: TRBV9
abundance: .
j_gene: TRBJ1-2
CDR3aa: CASSPTSGRGYGYTF
CDR3nt: TGTGCCAGCAGCCCAACGTCGGGCAGGGGGTATGGCTACACCTTC

d_gene: .
v_gene: TRBV7-2
abundance: .
j_gene: TRBJ1-2
CDR3aa: CASSLASGMMGYGYTF
CDR3nt: TGTGCCAGCAGCTTAGCGAGCGGGATGATGGGCTATGGCTACACCTTC

d_gene: .
v_gene: TRBV12-3/TRBV12-4
abundance: .
j_gene: TRBJ1-2
CDR3aa: CTSSYAPANYGYTF
CDR3nt: TGTACCAGCAGTTACGCTCCGGCTAACTATGGCTACACCTTC

d_gene: .
v_gene: TRBV3-1
abundance: .
j_gene: TRBJ1-2
CDR3aa: CASSPNRVRSNYGYTF
CDR3nt: TGTGCCAGCAGCCCAAACCGTGTCCGATCCAACTATGGCTACACCTTC

d_gene: TRBD2
v_gene: TRBV7-2
abundance: .
j_gene: TRBJ2-3
CDR3aa: CASSLARLAGGTDTQYF
CDR3nt: TGTGCCAGCAGCTTAGCGAGGCTAGCGGGGGGAACAGATACGCAGTATTTT

d_gene: .
v_gene: TRBV5-1
abundance: .
j_gene: TRBJ1-1
CDR3aa: CASSLAGLLNTEAFF
CDR3nt: TGCGCCAGCAGCTTGGCCGGACTGTTGAACACTGAAGCTTTCTTT

d_gene: .
v_gene: TRBV3-1
abundance: .
j_gene: TRBJ2-5
CDR3aa: CASSQDIVVETQYF
CDR3nt: TGCGCCAGCAGCCAAGATATCGTCGTGGAGACCCAGTACTTC

d_gene: .
v_gene: TRBV4-1
abundance: .
j_gene: TRBJ1-5
CDR3aa: CASSVDSGLDQPQHF
CDR3nt: TGCGCCAGCAGCGTAGATTCAGGGTTAGATCAGCCCCAGCATTTT

d_gene: .
v_gene: TRBV21-1
abundance: few
j_gene: TRBJ2-1
CDR3aa: CASSTHRGRIFNEQFF
CDR3nt: TGTGCCAGCAGCACACACAGGGGGCGGATTTTCAATGAGCAGTTCTTC

d_gene: .
v_gene: TRBV4-2
abundance: few
j_gene: TRBJ1-1
CDR3aa: CASSQESLMNTEAFF
CDR3nt: TGTGCCAGCAGCCAAGAAAGCCTTATGAACACTGAAGCTTTCTTT

d_gene: TRBD2
v_gene: TRBV7-2
abundance: .
j_gene: TRBJ2-1
CDR3aa: CASSHGTSGGSEFF
CDR3nt: TGTGCCAGCAGCCACGGGACTAGCGGGGGGTCCGAGTTCTTC

d_gene: TRBD1
v_gene: TRBV6-1
abundance: .
j_gene: TRBJ2-5
CDR3aa: CASISLPGTGAETQYF
CDR3nt: TGTGCCAGCATATCCCTTCCCGGGACAGGGGCAGAGACCCAGTACTTC

d_gene: .
v_gene: TRBV4-3
abundance: .
j_gene: TRBJ2-3
CDR3aa: CAGSQMFSGTSTDTQYF
CDR3nt: TGCGCCGGCAGCCAAATGTTCTCTGGGACAAGCACAGATACGCAGTATTTT

d_gene: .
v_gene: TRBV6-6
abundance: .
j_gene: TRBJ2-7
CDR3aa: CASSYQIGGPSYEQYF
CDR3nt: TGTGCCAGCAGTTACCAGATCGGGGGCCCCTCCTACGAGCAGTACTTC

d_gene: TRBD1
v_gene: TRBV5-1
abundance: .
j_gene: TRBJ1-2
CDR3aa: CASSLTGGLGYGYTF
CDR3nt: TGCGCCAGCAGCTTAACAGGGGGCCTGGGTTATGGCTACACCTTC

d_gene: TRBD1
v_gene: TRBV13
abundance: .
j_gene: TRBJ2-7
CDR3aa: CASSLGGQANYEQYF
CDR3nt: TGTGCCAGCAGCTTAGGGGGACAGGCGAACTACGAGCAGTACTTC

d_gene: .
v_gene: TRBV11-3
abundance: few
j_gene: TRBJ1-2
CDR3aa: CASSLVASDGYTF
CDR3nt: TGTGCCAGCAGCTTAGTCGCCAGCGATGGCTACACCTTC

d_gene: .
v_gene: TRBV6-6
abundance: few
j_gene: TRBJ1-2
CDR3aa: CASSYGQHYGYTF
CDR3nt: TGTGCCAGCAGTTATGGGCAGCACTATGGCTACACCTTC

d_gene: .
v_gene: TRBV21-1
abundance: .
j_gene: TRBJ1-2
CDR3aa: CASSTQVDNYGYTF
CDR3nt: TGTGCCAGCAGCACCCAGGTTGACAACTATGGCTACACCTTC

d_gene: .
v_gene: TRBV7-3
abundance: .
j_gene: TRBJ2-5
CDR3aa: CASSHGGLQETQYF
CDR3nt: TGTGCCAGCAGCCACGGGGGCTTACAAGAGACCCAGTACTTC

d_gene: .
v_gene: TRBV7-6
abundance: .
j_gene: TRBJ2-5
CDR3aa: CASSLRHQGGETQYF
CDR3nt: TGTGCCAGCAGCCTTCGGCACCAGGGGGGGGAGACCCAGTACTTC

d_gene: .
v_gene: TRBV28
abundance: .
j_gene: TRBJ2-4
CDR3aa: CASSWIDRETYQYF
CDR3nt: TGTGCCAGCAGTTGGATCGACCGGGAAACATACCAGTACTTC

d_gene: TRBD2
v_gene: TRBV7-8
abundance: few
j_gene: TRBJ2-1
CDR3aa: CASSLESRGAFRNEQFF
CDR3nt: TGTGCCAGCAGCTTAGAATCGCGGGGGGCCTTCCGCAATGAGCAGTTCTTC

d_gene: TRBD1
v_gene: TRBV12-3/TRBV12-4
abundance: .
j_gene: TRBJ1-2
CDR3aa: CASSRRDRVLYGYTF
CDR3nt: TGTGCCAGCAGCCGCCGGGACAGGGTTCTGTATGGCTACACCTTC

d_gene: .
v_gene: TRBV29-1
abundance: .
j_gene: TRBJ2-1
CDR3aa: CSDRASVVGEQFF
CDR3nt: TGCAGCGACCGGGCTAGCGTCGTGGGTGAGCAGTTCTTC

d_gene: .
v_gene: TRBV3-1
abundance: few
j_gene: TRBJ2-3
CDR3aa: CTSSINPSTDTQYF
CDR3nt: TGTACCAGCAGCATAAATCCCTCCACGGATACGCAGTATTTT

d_gene: TRBD2
v_gene: TRBV5-1
abundance: few
j_gene: TRBJ2-3
CDR3aa: CASSLRASGASTDTQYF
CDR3nt: TGCGCCAGCAGCTTGAGGGCTAGCGGGGCTAGCACAGATACGCAGTATTTT

d_gene: .
v_gene: TRBV20-1
abundance: few
j_gene: TRBJ1-2
CDR3aa: CSAPGQVGGGYTF
CDR3nt: TGCAGTGCCCCTGGACAAGTGGGGGGTGGCTACACCTTC

d_gene: .
v_gene: TRBV9
abundance: many
j_gene: TRBJ2-3
CDR3aa: CASSVSPFSTDTQYF
CDR3nt: TGTGCCAGCAGCGTTAGCCCGTTCAGCACAGATACGCAGTATTTT

d_gene: .
v_gene: TRBV9
abundance: .
j_gene: TRBJ1-4
CDR3aa: CASSVGGPNEKLFF
CDR3nt: TGTGCCAGCAGCGTAGGGGGACCTAATGAAAAACTGTTTTTT

d_gene: TRBD2
v_gene: TRBV6-2/TRBV6-3
abundance: .
j_gene: TRBJ2-7
CDR3aa: CASSESGTSYEQYF
CDR3nt: TGTGCCAGCAGTGAATCCGGGACTAGCTACGAGCAGTACTTC

d_gene: TRBD1
v_gene: TRBV3-1
abundance: .
j_gene: TRBJ2-1
CDR3aa: CASSPQGQLNEQFF
CDR3nt: TGTGCCAGCAGCCCACAGGGACAGCTCAATGAGCAGTTCTTC

d_gene: .
v_gene: TRBV4-3
abundance: few
j_gene: TRBJ2-7
CDR3aa: CASSQEGARTYEQYF
CDR3nt: TGCGCCAGCAGCCAAGAGGGGGCGCGCACCTACGAGCAGTACTTC

d_gene: TRBD1
v_gene: TRBV10-3
abundance: .
j_gene: TRBJ1-2
CDR3aa: CAIGTGARYTF
CDR3nt: TGTGCCATCGGCACAGGGGCTCGCTACACCTTC

d_gene: .
v_gene: TRBV4-1
abundance: .
j_gene: TRBJ1-1
CDR3aa: CASSQLEGFTEAFF
CDR3nt: TGCGCCAGCAGCCAATTAGAGGGGTTCACTGAAGCTTTCTTT

d_gene: .
v_gene: TRBV6-5
abundance: few
j_gene: TRBJ2-5
CDR3aa: CASSYSPGLQETQYF
CDR3nt: TGTGCCAGCAGTTACTCTCCGGGACTCCAAGAGACCCAGTACTTC

d_gene: .
v_gene: TRBV11-2
abundance: .
j_gene: TRBJ2-1
CDR3aa: CASSSNIYNEQFF
CDR3nt: TGTGCCAGCAGTTCGAACATCTACAATGAGCAGTTCTTC

d_gene: .
v_gene: TRBV6-1
abundance: few
j_gene: TRBJ2-7
CDR3aa: CASSAGGREYF
CDR3nt: TGTGCCAGCAGTGCGGGGGGCCGGGAGTACTTC

d_gene: .
v_gene: TRBV6-2/TRBV6-3
abundance: few
j_gene: TRBJ2-7
CDR3aa: CASSYTQATYEQYF
CDR3nt: TGTGCCAGCAGTTACACCCAGGCTACCTACGAGCAGTACTTC

d_gene: .
v_gene: TRBV7-2
abundance: .
j_gene: TRBJ2-7
CDR3aa: CASSSWGGRSYEQYF
CDR3nt: TGTGCCAGCAGCTCCTGGGGGGGCAGGTCCTACGAGCAGTACTTC

d_gene: .
v_gene: TRBV12-3/TRBV12-4
abundance: .
j_gene: TRBJ2-7
CDR3aa: CASSPLQASAYEQYF
CDR3nt: TGTGCCAGCAGTCCACTCCAGGCGTCCGCCTACGAGCAGTACTTC

d_gene: .
v_gene: TRBV7-9
abundance: few
j_gene: TRBJ2-2
CDR3aa: CASTPPTGELFF
CDR3nt: TGTGCCAGCACCCCCCCCACCGGGGAGCTGTTTTTT

d_gene: .
v_gene: TRBV20-1
abundance: few
j_gene: TRBJ2-1
CDR3aa: CSPMGFLYNEQFF
CDR3nt: TGCAGTCCCATGGGCTTCCTCTACAATGAGCAGTTCTTC

d_gene: .
v_gene: TRBV6-1
abundance: few
j_gene: TRBJ2-7
CDR3aa: CASRYGGTYEQYF
CDR3nt: TGTGCCAGCAGATATGGGGGAACCTACGAGCAGTACTTC

d_gene: .
v_gene: TRBV7-2
abundance: many
j_gene: TRBJ2-7
CDR3aa: CASSFSAYEQYF
CDR3nt: TGTGCCAGCAGTTTCTCCGCCTACGAGCAGTACTTC

d_gene: .
v_gene: TRBV9
abundance: .
j_gene: TRBJ1-1
CDR3aa: CASSVGGVPNTEAFF
CDR3nt: TGTGCCAGCAGCGTAGGTGGGGTCCCGAACACTGAAGCTTTCTTT

d_gene: .
v_gene: TRBV7-3
abundance: .
j_gene: TRBJ1-2
CDR3aa: CASSPQGGEGYTF
CDR3nt: TGTGCCAGCAGCCCCCAAGGAGGGGAGGGCTACACCTTC